This TCR beta chain was captured in a study of shared clonotypes between healthy human individuals. The study, taken as a whole, reports: For sorted subsets, rarefaction showed incomplete sequencing despite large depth. It was the few donors that limited the genetic and exposure-history diversity represented. Non-shared clonotypes had lower generation probabilities than clonotypes shared by all four sorted-subset donors.

Trimming left V 1 base short and J 2 bases short, with 6 bases between. Germline CDR1 reads LNHDA; CDR2 reads SQIVND (reference sequence). The CDR3 sequence is 13 residues long. Data came from immunoSEQ multiplex PCR; TCRdb stores just in-frame clones and leaves some out. The sample yields about 1 million clones, roughly 74% seen once. Concerning this clone: Its antigen is still unknown.

The chain joins TRBV19 to TRBJ2-7, with no clear D. What was sequenced was memory CD4+ T cells from PBMCs. As to subset: CD45RA-negative fraction. The sequence came from a man between 18 and 35 years old in good health. Some clones in this sample may be carry-over from other donors' samples. The CDR3 DNA reads as TGTGCCAGTAGTATAGCCCGCCCCTACGAGCAGTACTTC. This codes for CASSIARPYEQYF.